A selection of T cell receptor beta chains follows, all from one sample in a study of T-cell reconstitution after alpha-beta-depleted transplantation in children. Each CDR3 protein is one row after TCRdb ran MiXCR on the PCR reads. The sample contains about 510,000 distinct CDR3 sequences, over 9.5% of which appear only once. This sample comprised PBMCs, mostly from graft donor cells, obtained 180 days after TCRalphabeta/CD19-depleted stem cell transplant. The receptors originated from a female patient between 2 and 10 years old who had a stem cell transplant for aplastic anemia, so the T cells may come from the graft donor. CDR3s include the opening cysteine and the closing phenylalanine or tryptophan. The D gene is left open where the match is weak. Size is omitted from some rows. Given values are once, few, many or a class for expanded clones.

-	TRBV6-5	TRBJ2-7	TRBD2	CASSYGTSFREQYF	TGTGCCAGCAGTTACGGGACTAGTTTTCGAGAGCAGTACTTC
-	TRBV28	TRBJ2-2	TRBD1	CASSLTGDWNTGELFF	TGTGCCAGCAGTTTAACAGGGGATTGGAACACCGGGGAGCTGTTTTTT
-	TRBV19	TRBJ2-7	-	CASSIEDAGSKQYF	TGTGCCAGTAGTATAGAGGACGCAGGGTCCAAGCAGTACTTC
few	TRBV5-1	TRBJ2-3	TRBD2	CASSLGLAAPFSTDTQYF	TGCGCCAGCAGCCTCGGACTAGCGGCTCCTTTTAGCACAGATACGCAGTATTTT
-	TRBV20-1	TRBJ1-1	-	CSAHPEGYTEAFF	TGCAGTGCTCATCCCGAGGGTTACACTGAAGCTTTCTTT
many	TRBV11-2	TRBJ1-1	TRBD1	CASSLGRTGGTEAFF	TGTGCCAGCAGCTTAGGGAGGACAGGGGGCACTGAAGCTTTCTTT
few	TRBV14	TRBJ1-1	-	CASSQNDRAAFF	TGTGCCAGCAGCCAAAACGATCGGGCTGCTTTCTTT
few	TRBV6-2/TRBV6-3	TRBJ2-1	-	CASSYRGDEQFF	TGTGCCAGCAGTTACAGGGGAGATGAGCAGTTCTTC
-	TRBV20-1	TRBJ1-4	-	CSARPGEKLFF	TGCAGTGCTAGGCCGGGGGAAAAACTGTTTTTT
few	TRBV29-1	TRBJ1-2	-	CSVGTGYTF	TGCAGCGTAGGAACTGGCTACACCTTC
-	TRBV20-1	TRBJ2-3	-	CSTTRRTDTQYF	TGCAGTACCACGCGGCGCACAGATACGCAGTATTTT
-	TRBV5-6	TRBJ2-7	TRBD1	CASSPRVGRGPAGEQYF	TGTGCCAGCAGCCCCCGGGTCGGCAGGGGGCCGGCGGGGGAGCAGTACTTC
-	TRBV5-1	TRBJ1-2	TRBD1	CASSARDRGDYGYTF	TGCGCCAGCAGCGCCCGGGACAGGGGCGACTATGGCTACACCTTC
few	TRBV28	TRBJ2-3	TRBD1	CASSFVAGGLTDTQYF	TGTGCCAGCAGTTTTGTGGCAGGGGGTTTAACAGATACGCAGTATTTT
few	TRBV19	TRBJ2-1	-	CASSTSGDEQFF	TGTGCCAGTAGTACAAGTGGGGATGAGCAGTTCTTC
-	TRBV14	TRBJ2-1	TRBD2	CASSQDPSGIREEFF	TGTGCCAGCAGCCAAGATCCTAGCGGGATCCGAGAGGAGTTCTTC
few	TRBV28	TRBJ2-5	TRBD1	CASNRDRIQETQYF	TGTGCCAGCAACCGGGACAGGATCCAAGAGACCCAGTACTTC
few	TRBV27	TRBJ2-2	TRBD2	CASTSTSGNTGELFF	TGTGCCAGCACCTCGACTAGCGGAAACACCGGGGAGCTGTTTTTT
few	TRBV20-1	TRBJ2-7	-	CSVRSGGSYEQYF	TGCAGTGTCAGATCCGGCGGGTCCTACGAGCAGTACTTC
few	TRBV7-8	TRBJ1-2	-	CASSLISQSAFYGYTF	TGTGCCAGCAGCTTAATCTCGCAGTCCGCCTTCTATGGCTACACCTTC
few	TRBV7-2	TRBJ2-2	-	CASSPGGASTGELFF	TGTGCCAGCAGCCCCGGGGGTGCCTCCACCGGGGAGCTGTTTTTT
-	TRBV12-3/TRBV12-4	TRBJ2-6	-	CASSTASGANVLTF	TGTGCCAGCAGTACAGCCTCTGGGGCCAACGTCCTGACTTTC
few	TRBV7-2	TRBJ2-2	TRBD2	CASSATSGTGTGELFF	TGTGCCAGCAGCGCGACTAGCGGGACGGGGACCGGGGAGCTGTTTTTT
few	TRBV6-2/TRBV6-3	TRBJ1-2	TRBD1	CASSYSTGRSYGYTF	TGTGCCAGCAGTTACTCGACAGGGAGGAGCTATGGCTACACCTTC
-	TRBV20-1	TRBJ1-1	-	CSASQGRTEAFF	TGCAGTGCTAGCCAGGGGCGCACTGAAGCTTTCTTT
few	TRBV18	TRBJ2-3	-	CASSPPVGDTQYF	TGTGCCAGCTCACCTCCGGTGGGAGATACGCAGTATTTT
few	TRBV20-1	TRBJ1-5	TRBD1	CSAAQGWQPQHF	TGCAGTGCGGCACAGGGGTGGCAGCCCCAGCATTTT
many	TRBV28	TRBJ2-3	-	CASSAQDTQYF	TGTGCCAGCAGCGCCCAAGATACGCAGTATTTT
few	TRBV28	TRBJ1-5	TRBD1	CATSNMAGGDQPQHF	TGTGCCACCTCTAACATGGCAGGGGGGGATCAGCCCCAGCATTTT
-	TRBV27	TRBJ2-1	TRBD2	CASTLGASGYEQFF	TGTGCCAGCACCCTAGGGGCTAGCGGTTACGAGCAGTTCTTC
many	TRBV30	TRBJ2-5	-	CAWRRLFEETQYF	TGTGCCTGGAGGCGGCTATTTGAAGAGACCCAGTACTTC
few	TRBV4-2	TRBJ2-7	TRBD2	CASSLLLAGAGYEQYF	TGTGCCAGCAGCCTCCTCCTAGCGGGAGCAGGATACGAGCAGTACTTC
few	TRBV19	TRBJ2-1	TRBD2	CASSVPTSAPSYNEQFF	TGTGCCAGTAGCGTTCCGACTAGCGCGCCCTCCTACAATGAGCAGTTCTTC
few	TRBV12-5	TRBJ1-1	-	CASGLRVDTEAFF	TGTGCTAGTGGTTTGAGGGTGGACACTGAAGCTTTCTTT
few	TRBV11-3	TRBJ2-3	-	CASSPRWNTQYF	TGTGCCAGCAGCCCCCGTTGGAATACGCAGTATTTT
-	TRBV7-8	TRBJ2-1	-	CASSLVGGSGMSYNEQFF	TGTGCCAGCAGCTTAGTCGGGGGCAGCGGGATGTCCTACAATGAGCAGTTCTTC
-	TRBV7-2	TRBJ2-7	-	CASSRTRLSYEQYF	TGTGCCAGCAGCCGGACACGGCTCTCCTACGAGCAGTACTTC
-	TRBV29-1	TRBJ1-2	-	CSVQGGNGYTF	TGCAGCGTTCAGGGTGGGAATGGCTACACCTTC
many	TRBV24-1	TRBJ1-5	-	CATSGAGAQPQHF	TGTGCCACCAGTGGGGCAGGGGCTCAGCCCCAGCATTTT
-	TRBV20-1	TRBJ1-5	-	CSARRRAGPTNYQPQHF	TGCAGTGCTAGGAGGCGGGCAGGCCCTACGAATTATCAGCCCCAGCATTTT
-	TRBV4-3	TRBJ2-5	-	CASSQGWGIGQETQYF	TGCGCCAGCAGCCAAGGGTGGGGTATCGGCCAAGAGACCCAGTACTTC
-	TRBV28	TRBJ1-4	TRBD1	CASSFKTYDRGGKLFF	TGTGCCAGCAGTTTCAAGACCTATGACAGGGGGGGAAAACTGTTTTTT
few	TRBV2	TRBJ1-2	TRBD1	CASRTGGRARNGYTF	TGTGCCAGCAGAACAGGGGGCAGGGCTCGAAATGGCTACACCTTC
-	TRBV12-3/TRBV12-4	TRBJ2-3	TRBD2	CASSLGLAGVADTQYF	TGTGCCAGCAGTTTAGGACTAGCGGGAGTGGCAGATACGCAGTATTTT
-	TRBV10-3	TRBJ2-7	TRBD1	CAISDSGTVSYEQYF	TGTGCCATCAGTGACTCCGGGACAGTCTCCTACGAGCAGTACTTC
-	TRBV7-9	TRBJ1-2	-	CASSPSWRGYGYTF	TGTGCCAGCAGCCCTTCCTGGCGCGGCTATGGCTACACCTTC
many	TRBV20-1	TRBJ1-4	-	CSARDPQGGEKLFF	TGCAGTGCTAGAGATCCACAGGGAGGAGAAAAACTGTTTTTT
-	TRBV5-6	TRBJ2-2	TRBD1	CASSPGQEKYTGELFF	TGTGCCAGCAGCCCGGGACAGGAAAAATACACCGGGGAGCTGTTTTTT